The entry that follows covers one TCR beta chain sequence. Its antigen is unknown. The data belong to a study of T cell responses to AZD1222 COVID-19 vaccine. Across the whole study: Researchers grouped second doses given at about 4 or about 12 weeks into one pool. Whole-study findings and limits: Seropositive AZD1222 recipients at baseline numbered only six or seven. Receipt of two AZD1222 doses was followed by a rise in Spike-specific TCR breadth and depth.

The protocol was immunoSEQ multiplex PCR, while the TCRdb copy is restricted to in-frame clones and leaves out a portion. The repertoire holds about 120,000 clones, with approximately 87% as singletons. This CDR3 contains 15 residues. Germline CDR1 MDHEN, CDR2 SYDVKM. The germline V and J ends were trimmed by 7 bases and 0 bases, with 10 bases remaining between them. The sequence derives from an adult in good health. The V gene is TRBV28, the J gene TRBJ1-6; no reliable D call. The sequencing here drew on peripheral blood, taken on day 0 of AZD1222 vaccination. CDR3 loop: CASKGGSSYNSPLHF. The CDR3 bases are TGTGCCAGCAAGGGCGGGAGCTCCTATAATTCACCCCTCCACTTT.